This TCR beta chain was sequenced in a study of T-cell memory formation after mild COVID-19 (dated by TCRdb to about 2021). With regard to the full study: TCR sequence clusters from the two donors were found to be largely donor specific. Longitudinal TCRalpha and TCRbeta repertoire sequencing tracked T-cell clones expanding and contracting after mild COVID-19 in a couple of donors. The cohort comprised two young, previously healthy adult volunteers, one female and one male. What the work shows at the level of the full study, not this receptor alone: SARS-CoV-2 specificity was not confirmed for the second-wave clones peaking on day 37. The detection of some responding clones in pre-infection memory suggests that pre-existing cross-reactive memory T cells joined the SARS-CoV-2 response. Only a couple of mild cases were covered by the study, and larger cohorts that include severe cases with pre-infection samples were considered necessary. Clones that contracted from day 15 to 85 showed balanced CD4/CD8 phenotypes, whereas a second wave of clones that expanded from day 15 to 37 leaned towards CD4+. Contracting CD4+ clones turned up mainly in the CM and EM memory subsets, whereas EMRA was where CD8+ clones were enriched.

Trimming leaves V shorter by 6 bases and J shorter by 2 bases, with the junction holding 10 bases beyond the gene matches. The CDR3 runs 17 amino acids, cysteine and phenylalanine included. Solely the CDR3 DNA is kept, with 51 bases framed from the first base. CDR1 and CDR2, per the germline V gene (reference sequence), are PRHDT and FYEKMQ. Ficoll-Paque density gradient centrifugation was the method used to isolate PBMCs. With regard to this clonotype: Its cognate antigen has yet to be identified. Base qualities are not provided; no much larger clone lies one nucleotide away.

The instrument was an Illumina NovaSeq 6000. cDNA libraries for TCRalpha and TCRbeta were prepared by 5'RACE using constant-segment primers, with sample barcodes and unique molecular identifiers added. Trizol reagent was used to extract RNA from every sample. Libraries were amplified in two PCR steps, with a second sample barcode and Illumina TruSeq adapters added in the second step. Libraries were sequenced on an Illumina NovaSeq with 2 x 150 bp paired-end reads. The authors' pipeline ran thus. Reads were demultiplexed and collapsed into UMI-guided consensus sequences with migec v1.2.7. Using mixcr v2.1.11, UMI consensuses were aligned to TRA and TRB V and J templates and then assembled into clonotypes. A clonotype was counted as expanded or contracted only when both edgeR and NoisET called the clonotype significant, with the noise models trained on biological replicates. For edgeR calls, the cutoffs were a false discovery rate-adjusted p below 0.01 and a log2 fold-change threshold of 1. PCA with hierarchical clustering of max-normalized trajectories of the 1000 most abundant clonotypes was used as exploratory dynamics analysis. Separately sequenced CD4+ and CD8+ repertoires were used to assign the CD4 or CD8 phenotype of responding clones. The public reads were run again by TCRdb, first through fastp at Q25 and then through MiXCR, and only productive beta chains were kept. Each record represents a unique CDR3 protein, reported with the most common genes and DNA among its rows. These V and J calls rely on TCRdb rather than the paper's analysis. Present in this sample are more than 250,000 distinct CDR3 sequences, about 16% of which were seen just once. The top ten clonotypes cover approximately 23% of the sample.

The source of this sequence is a man aged 18 to 30 who had mild COVID-19 (a few samples of this study predate the infection). The sample titles of this study are shuffled in the database, so cell type and time point are left out; the donor was told from shared clones. The chain couples TRBV13 to TRBJ2-5, with 12 junctional bases fitting TRBD2. Sequenced input: PBMCs or a T cell subset sorted from them (not recorded which). The nucleotides read TGTGCCAGCAGTTTCGCAGCGGGACTAGCGGGTCAAGAGACCCAGTACTTC. Its translation reads: CASSFAAGLAGQETQYF.